This T cell receptor beta chain was captured in a study of human T cells and chemical hapten exposure. Regarding the study as a whole: TCRs at a frequency above 1 in 1000 stayed unchanged with DPC sensitization.

The time point is: patch test 1, 2 weeks after DPC sensitization. The treatment: therapeutic diphenylcyclopropenone sensitization with weekly scalp DPC. People who gave samples had alopecia, were 18 to 70 years old, and were suitable for DPC. TCRdb re-analysed the RACE reads in MiXCR, keeping a single row per CDR3 protein. The sample lists more than 80,000 distinct CDR3 sequences; roughly 7.6% were seen once. Many counts were recorded for this clonotype. As yet, its antigen is unknown. The TCR originated in a woman aged 25 to 45 with alopecia areata. Some clones in this sample may be carry-over from other donors' samples. Sequencing used whole blood, obtained in connection with sensitization to the hapten diphenylcyclopropenone (DPC).

The CDR3 bases are TGCGCCAGCAGCCTACAAGCTAGCGGAAACAATGAGCAGTTCTTC. Its protein product is CASSLQASGNNEQFF. The chain recombines TRBV5-1 with TRBJ2-1; 7 bases fit TRBD2. Germline V gives CDR1 SGHRS, CDR2 YFSETQ. The V gene end was trimmed by 4 bases and the J gene end by 5 bases; junction bases not matched to a gene: 9. The CDR3 covers 15 residues.